This TCR beta chain emerged from a study of blood T cell repertoires in COVID-19. Overall study: Spain, Italy and the United States supplied samples that represented acute and convalescent COVID-19.

In the original processing: Reference gene primer amplification in the assay estimated nucleated cell counts. TCRdb's copy holds only in-frame clones and misses some; the assay was immunoSEQ multiplex PCR. V, J and clone size are those of that table, while D and trimming were read from the DNA. This sample yields 88,000 or so clones, of which more than 65% are seen a single time; about 12% belongs to the top ten. Trimming removed 6 bases from V and 0 bases from J; junction bases left unmatched: 3. CDR1 is KGHSH, CDR2 LQKENI, per germline. This CDR3 contains 15 residues. The receptor was isolated from a man older than 75 with acute or convalescent COVID-19. The sequencing sample was made of peripheral blood. The V gene is TRBV18, the J gene TRBJ2-3; TRBD2 matches at 10 bases. This CDR3 reads CASSLSGGSTDTQYF. The CDR3 DNA follows: TGTGCCAGCTCCCTTAGCGGGGGGAGCACAGATACGCAGTATTTT.